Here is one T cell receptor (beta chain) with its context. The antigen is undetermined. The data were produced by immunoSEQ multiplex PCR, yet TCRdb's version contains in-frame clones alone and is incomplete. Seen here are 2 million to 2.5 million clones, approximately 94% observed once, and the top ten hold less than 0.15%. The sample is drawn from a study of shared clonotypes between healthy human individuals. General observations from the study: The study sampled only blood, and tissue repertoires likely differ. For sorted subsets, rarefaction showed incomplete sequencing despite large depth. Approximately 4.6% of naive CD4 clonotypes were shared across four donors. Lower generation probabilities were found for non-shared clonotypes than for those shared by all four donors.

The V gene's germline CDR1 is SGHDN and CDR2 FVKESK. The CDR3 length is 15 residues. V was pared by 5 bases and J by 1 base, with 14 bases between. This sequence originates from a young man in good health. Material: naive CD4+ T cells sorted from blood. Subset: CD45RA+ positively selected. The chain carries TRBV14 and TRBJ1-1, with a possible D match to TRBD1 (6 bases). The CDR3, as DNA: TGTGCCAGCAGCTCATCAAGGGGGGCGAACACTGAAGCTTTCTTT. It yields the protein CASSSSRGANTEAFF.